The rows below give T cell receptor beta chains drawn from one sample of a study of blood T cells in healthy people across ages. TCRdb called the 5' RACE reads again in MiXCR, with one record for every CDR3 protein. The repertoire holds 1.5 million or so distinct CDR3 sequences, with 40% to 45% as singletons. The sequenced sample was blood. The source of these receptors is a woman younger than 30 in good health. CDR3s include the opening cysteine and the closing phenylalanine or tryptophan. The D gene is left open where the match is weak. The listing skips clone size in some rows; elsewhere it reads once, few, many or a size class.

v_gene,d_gene,abundance,j_gene,CDR3nt,CDR3aa
TRBV28,.,once,TRBJ1-6,TGTGCCAGCAACGTGGGGTCCAAAACCTATAATTCACCCCTCCACTTT,CASNVGSKTYNSPLHF
TRBV28,.,few,TRBJ1-1,TGTGCCAGCAGTTTATGGGGAGCAGGGACCACTGAAGCTTTCTTT,CASSLWGAGTTEAFF
TRBV20-1,.,.,TRBJ1-5,TGCAGTGCTAGAGATCGGAAGGGGGGAGGTCAGCCCCAGCATTTT,CSARDRKGGGQPQHF
TRBV28,.,.,TRBJ2-7,TGTGCCAGCAGGAACAGACAGTACGAGCAGTACTTC,CASRNRQYEQYF
TRBV20-1,TRBD1,few,TRBJ1-5,TGCAGTGCTAGAGGAACGACAGGGCAATGGACCCAGCATTTT,CSARGTTGQWTQHF
TRBV20-1,.,many,TRBJ2-7,TGCAGTGCTAGAGATCTCCACGAGCAGTACTTC,CSARDLHEQYF
TRBV12-3/TRBV12-4,.,.,TRBJ2-1,TGTGCCAGCAGTTTAAAAGGTGGAGGTGAGCAGTTCTTC,CASSLKGGGEQFF
TRBV3-1,.,.,TRBJ2-2,TGTGCCAGCGAAACAAGTGCCAGGGCCAATCCCGGGGAGCTGTTTTTT,CASETSARANPGELFF
TRBV12-3/TRBV12-4,.,.,TRBJ1-1,TGTGCCAGCAGTCTGGCTTGGTACACTGAAGCTTTCTTT,CASSLAWYTEAFF
TRBV4-3,.,few,TRBJ2-7,TGCGCCAGCAGCCAAGATCACAGAAGCTACGAGCAGTACTTC,CASSQDHRSYEQYF
TRBV27,.,few,TRBJ1-1,TGTGCCAGCAGTATCGGGAAGAACACTGAAGCTTTCTTT,CASSIGKNTEAFF
TRBV12-3/TRBV12-4,.,.,TRBJ1-5,TGTGCCAGCACCTATGGGGGTCAGCCCCAGCATTTT,CASTYGGQPQHF
TRBV6-6,.,.,TRBJ2-1,TGTGCCAGCAGTCCACCCCAGGTCAACAATGAGCAGTTCTTC,CASSPPQVNNEQFF
TRBV7-9,.,few,TRBJ1-6,TGTGCCAGCAGCTTAGCGGACGGAAATAATTCACCCCTCCACTTT,CASSLADGNNSPLHF
TRBV20-1,.,few,TRBJ2-3,TGCAGTGCTAGGATCGTCGGAAAGAGCACAGATACGCAGTATTTT,CSARIVGKSTDTQYF
TRBV5-6,.,.,TRBJ2-1,TGTGCCAGCAGCCGGTGGGATAATGAGCAGTTCTTC,CASSRWDNEQFF
TRBV29-1,.,.,TRBJ2-7,TGCAGCGTTGGGAAACTCTACGAGCAGTACTTC,CSVGKLYEQYF
TRBV21-1,.,few,TRBJ1-2,TGTGCCAGCAGCAAAGCGGCCGGGACAGGAAACTATGGCTACACCTTC,CASSKAAGTGNYGYTF
TRBV10-3,TRBD2,.,TRBJ2-7,TGTGCCATCAGTGAGTCAAATGGGAGGGCCTACGAGCAGTACTTC,CAISESNGRAYEQYF
TRBV4-3,TRBD1,few,TRBJ1-4,TGCGCCAGCAGCCCGTATGGACAGGGGGAAAAACTGTTTTTT,CASSPYGQGEKLFF